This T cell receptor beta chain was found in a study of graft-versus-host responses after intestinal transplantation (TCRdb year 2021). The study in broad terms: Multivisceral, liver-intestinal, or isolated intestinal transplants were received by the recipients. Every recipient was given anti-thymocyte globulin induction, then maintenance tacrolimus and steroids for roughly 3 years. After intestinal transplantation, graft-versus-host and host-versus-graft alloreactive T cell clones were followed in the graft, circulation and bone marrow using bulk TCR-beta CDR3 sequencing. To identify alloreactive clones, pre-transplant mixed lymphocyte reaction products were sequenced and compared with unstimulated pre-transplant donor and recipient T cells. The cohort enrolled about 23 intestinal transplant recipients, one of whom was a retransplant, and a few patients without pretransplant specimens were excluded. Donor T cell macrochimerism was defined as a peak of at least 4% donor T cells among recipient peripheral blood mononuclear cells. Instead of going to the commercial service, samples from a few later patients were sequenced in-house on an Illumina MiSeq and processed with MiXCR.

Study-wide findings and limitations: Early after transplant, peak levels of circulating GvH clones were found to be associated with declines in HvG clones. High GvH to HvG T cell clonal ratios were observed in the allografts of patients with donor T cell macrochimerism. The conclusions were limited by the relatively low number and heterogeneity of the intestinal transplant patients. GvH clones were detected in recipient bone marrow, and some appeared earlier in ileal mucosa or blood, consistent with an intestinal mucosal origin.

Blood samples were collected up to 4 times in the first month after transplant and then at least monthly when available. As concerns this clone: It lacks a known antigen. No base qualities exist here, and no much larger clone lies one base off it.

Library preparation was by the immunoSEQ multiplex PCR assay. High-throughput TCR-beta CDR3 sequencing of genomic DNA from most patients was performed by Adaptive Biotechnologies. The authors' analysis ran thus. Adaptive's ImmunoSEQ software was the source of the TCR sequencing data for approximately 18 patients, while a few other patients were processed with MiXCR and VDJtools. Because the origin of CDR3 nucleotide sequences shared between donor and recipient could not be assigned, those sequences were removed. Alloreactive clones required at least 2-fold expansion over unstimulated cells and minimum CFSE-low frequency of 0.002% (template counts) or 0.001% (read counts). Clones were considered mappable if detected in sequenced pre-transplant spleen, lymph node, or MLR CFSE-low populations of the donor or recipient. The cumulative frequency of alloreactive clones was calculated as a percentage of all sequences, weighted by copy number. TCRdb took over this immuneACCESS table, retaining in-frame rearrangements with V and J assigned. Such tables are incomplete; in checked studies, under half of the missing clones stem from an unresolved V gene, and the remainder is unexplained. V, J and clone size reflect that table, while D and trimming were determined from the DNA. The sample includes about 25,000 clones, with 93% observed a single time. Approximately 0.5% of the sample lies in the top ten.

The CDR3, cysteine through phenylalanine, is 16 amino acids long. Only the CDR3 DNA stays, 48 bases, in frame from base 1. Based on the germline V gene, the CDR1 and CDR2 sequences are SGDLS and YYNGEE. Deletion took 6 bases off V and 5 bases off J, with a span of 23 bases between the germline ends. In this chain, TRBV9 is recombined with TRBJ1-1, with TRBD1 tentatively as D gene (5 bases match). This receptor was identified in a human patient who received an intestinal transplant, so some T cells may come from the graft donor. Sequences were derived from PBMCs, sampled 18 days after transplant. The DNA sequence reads TGTGCCAGCACAGGGTCAGGGAGCGATGGCGTGACTGAAGCTTTCTTT. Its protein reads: CASTGSGSDGVTEAFF.